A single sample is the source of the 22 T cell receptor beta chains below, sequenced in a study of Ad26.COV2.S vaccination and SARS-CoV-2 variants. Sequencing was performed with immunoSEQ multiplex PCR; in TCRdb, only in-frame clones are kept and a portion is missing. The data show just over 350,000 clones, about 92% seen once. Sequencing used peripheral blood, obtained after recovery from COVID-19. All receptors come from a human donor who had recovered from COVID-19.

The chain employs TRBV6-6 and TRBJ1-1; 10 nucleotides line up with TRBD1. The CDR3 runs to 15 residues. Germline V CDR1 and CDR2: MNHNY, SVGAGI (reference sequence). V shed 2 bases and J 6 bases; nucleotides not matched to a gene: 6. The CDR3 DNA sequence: TGTGCCAGCAGTTACGAGGGACAGGGGTACGCTGAAGCTTTCTTT. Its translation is CASSYEGQGYAEAFF.

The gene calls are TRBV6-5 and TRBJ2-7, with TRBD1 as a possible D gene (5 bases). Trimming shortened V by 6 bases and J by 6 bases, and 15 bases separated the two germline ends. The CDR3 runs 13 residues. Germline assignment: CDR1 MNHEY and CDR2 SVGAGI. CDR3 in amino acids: CASRILSQGEQYF. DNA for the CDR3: TGTGCCAGCAGAATCCTCTCGCAGGGCGAGCAGTACTTC.

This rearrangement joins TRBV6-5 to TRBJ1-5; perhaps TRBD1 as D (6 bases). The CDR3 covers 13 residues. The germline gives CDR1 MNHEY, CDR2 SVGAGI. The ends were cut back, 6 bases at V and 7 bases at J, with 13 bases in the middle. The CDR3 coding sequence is TGTGCCAGCAGCCAAAACAGGGAGCAGCCCCAGCATTTT. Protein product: CASSQNREQPQHF.

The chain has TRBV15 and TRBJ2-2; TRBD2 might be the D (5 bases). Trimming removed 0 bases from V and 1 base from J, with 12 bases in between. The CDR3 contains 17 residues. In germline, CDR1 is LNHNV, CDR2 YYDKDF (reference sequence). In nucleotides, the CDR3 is TGTGCCACCAGCAGAGATTTGGAGCGGAGGAACACCGGGGAGCTGTTTTTT. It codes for CATSRDLERRNTGELFF.

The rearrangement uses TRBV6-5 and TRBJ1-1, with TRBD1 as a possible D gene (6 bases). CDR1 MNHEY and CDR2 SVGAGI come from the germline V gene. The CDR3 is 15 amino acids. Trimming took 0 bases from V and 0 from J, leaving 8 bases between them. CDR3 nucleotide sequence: TGTGCCAGCAGTTACTCGAGGGGGGTGAACACTGAAGCTTTCTTT. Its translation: CASSYSRGVNTEAFF.

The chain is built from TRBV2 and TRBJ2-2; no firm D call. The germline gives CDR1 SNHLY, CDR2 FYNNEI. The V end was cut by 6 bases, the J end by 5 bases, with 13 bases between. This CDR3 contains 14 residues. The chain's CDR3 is CASRWTLLTGELFF. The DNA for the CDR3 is TGTGCCAGCAGGTGGACCTTATTAACCGGGGAGCTGTTTTTT.

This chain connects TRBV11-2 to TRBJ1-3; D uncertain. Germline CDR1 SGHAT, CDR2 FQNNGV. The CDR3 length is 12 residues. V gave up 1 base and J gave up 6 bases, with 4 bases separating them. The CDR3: CASSLVPNTIYF. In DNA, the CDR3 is TGTGCCAGCAGCTTAGTGCCAAACACCATATATTTT.

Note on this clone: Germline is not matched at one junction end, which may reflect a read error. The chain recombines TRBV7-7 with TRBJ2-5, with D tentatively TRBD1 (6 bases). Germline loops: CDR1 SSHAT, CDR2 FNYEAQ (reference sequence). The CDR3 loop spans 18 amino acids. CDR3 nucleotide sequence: TGTGCTAGCAGCACCGGAGTCTGGGACACTGATTTATTAGAGACCCAGTACTTC. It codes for CASSTGVWDTDLLETQYF.

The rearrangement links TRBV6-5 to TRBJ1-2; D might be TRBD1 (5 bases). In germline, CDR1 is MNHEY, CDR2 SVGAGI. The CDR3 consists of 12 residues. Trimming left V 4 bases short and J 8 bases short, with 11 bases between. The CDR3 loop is CASSSWQGGYTF. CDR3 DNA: TGTGCCAGCAGTTCTTGGCAGGGCGGCTACACCTTC.

As DNA, the CDR3 is TGTGCCAGCTCACCAAAGGGGGCGGCGAACACTGAAGCTTTCTTT. It yields the protein CASSPKGAANTEAFF. The chain carries TRBV18 and TRBJ1-1, with 7 bases identical to TRBD1. The CDR3 has 15 residues. V shed 2 bases, J shed 1 base, and the junction held 4 bases outside the gene matches. CDR1 is KGHSH and CDR2 is LQKENI in the germline V gene.

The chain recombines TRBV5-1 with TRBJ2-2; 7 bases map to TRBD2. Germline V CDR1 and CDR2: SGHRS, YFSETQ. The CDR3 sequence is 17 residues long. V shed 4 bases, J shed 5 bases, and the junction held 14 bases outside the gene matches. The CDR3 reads CASSLGPSRGETGELFF. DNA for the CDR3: TGCGCCAGCAGCCTCGGTCCGTCCCGGGGGGAGACCGGGGAGCTGTTTTTT.

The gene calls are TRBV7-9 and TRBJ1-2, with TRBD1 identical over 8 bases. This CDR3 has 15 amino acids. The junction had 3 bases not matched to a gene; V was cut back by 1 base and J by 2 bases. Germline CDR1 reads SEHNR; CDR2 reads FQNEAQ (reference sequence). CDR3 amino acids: CASSLVGQANYGYTF. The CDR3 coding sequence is TGTGCCAGCAGCTTAGTGGGACAGGCAAACTATGGCTACACCTTC.

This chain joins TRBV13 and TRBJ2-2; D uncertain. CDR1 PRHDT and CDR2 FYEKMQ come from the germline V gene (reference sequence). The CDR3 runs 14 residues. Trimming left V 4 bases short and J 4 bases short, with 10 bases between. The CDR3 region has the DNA TGTGCCAGCAGCTCCCGGGTGAGCACCGGGGAGCTGTTTTTT. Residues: CASSSRVSTGELFF.

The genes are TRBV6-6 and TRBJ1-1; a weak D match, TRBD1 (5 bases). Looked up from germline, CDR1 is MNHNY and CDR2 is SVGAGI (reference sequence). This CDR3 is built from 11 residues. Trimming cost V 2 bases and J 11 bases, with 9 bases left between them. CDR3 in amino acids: CASSYGGLAFF. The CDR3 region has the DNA TGTGCCAGCAGTTACGGGGGGTTGGCTTTCTTT.

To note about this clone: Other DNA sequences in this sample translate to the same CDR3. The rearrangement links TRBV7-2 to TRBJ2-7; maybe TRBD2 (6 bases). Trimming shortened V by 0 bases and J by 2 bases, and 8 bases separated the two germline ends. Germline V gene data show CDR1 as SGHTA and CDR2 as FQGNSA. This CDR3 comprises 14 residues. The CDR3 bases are TGTGCCAGCAGCTTAGCGGGGGGACCCTACGAGCAGTACTTC. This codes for CASSLAGGPYEQYF.

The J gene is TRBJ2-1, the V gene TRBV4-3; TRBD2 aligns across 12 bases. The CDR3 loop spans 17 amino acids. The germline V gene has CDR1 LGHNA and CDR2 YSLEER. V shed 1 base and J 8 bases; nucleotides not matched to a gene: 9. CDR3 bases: TGCGCCAGCAGCCAAGGCCCCTCTAGCGGGGGGGCCGATGAGCAGTTCTTC. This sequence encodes CASSQGPSSGGADEQFF.

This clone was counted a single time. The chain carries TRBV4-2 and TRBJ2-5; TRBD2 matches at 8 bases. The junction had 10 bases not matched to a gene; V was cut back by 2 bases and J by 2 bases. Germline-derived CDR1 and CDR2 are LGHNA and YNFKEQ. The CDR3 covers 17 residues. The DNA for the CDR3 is TGTGCCAGCAGCCAAACTAGCGGAGATGAGATACAAGAGACCCAGTACTTC. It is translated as CASSQTSGDEIQETQYF.

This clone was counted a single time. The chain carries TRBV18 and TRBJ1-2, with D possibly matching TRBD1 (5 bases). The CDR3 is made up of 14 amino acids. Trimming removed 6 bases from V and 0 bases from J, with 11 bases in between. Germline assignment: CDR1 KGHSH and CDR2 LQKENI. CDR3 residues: CASSPGTANYGYTF. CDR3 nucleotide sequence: TGTGCCAGCTCCCCCGGGACGGCTAACTATGGCTACACCTTC.

For the CDR3, the DNA is TGTGCCAGTAGAATCCTTTTCGACAGCTTATATGGCTACACCTTC. Translating it yields CASRILFDSLYGYTF. The rearrangement uses TRBV19 and TRBJ1-2; possible D gene TRBD1, 5 bases. The germline V gene has CDR1 LNHDA and CDR2 SQIVND (reference sequence). The V gene lost 6 bases and the J gene lost 5 bases, with 19 bases spanning the gap. This CDR3 is built from 15 residues. The full variable domain, in which reference TRBV19 and TRBJ1-2 provide the parts outside the CDR3, is DGGITQSPKYLFRKEGQNVTLSCEQNLNHDAMYWYRQDPGQGLRLIYYSQIVNDFQKGDIAEGYSVSREKKESFPLTVTSAQKNPTAFYLCASRILFDSLYGYTFGSGTRLTVV.

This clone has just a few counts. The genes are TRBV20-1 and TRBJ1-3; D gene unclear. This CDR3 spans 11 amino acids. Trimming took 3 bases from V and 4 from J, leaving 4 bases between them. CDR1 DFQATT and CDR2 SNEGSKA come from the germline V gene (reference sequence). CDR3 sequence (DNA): TGCAGTGCTAGTGTCGGAAACACCATATATTTT. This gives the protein CSASVGNTIYF.

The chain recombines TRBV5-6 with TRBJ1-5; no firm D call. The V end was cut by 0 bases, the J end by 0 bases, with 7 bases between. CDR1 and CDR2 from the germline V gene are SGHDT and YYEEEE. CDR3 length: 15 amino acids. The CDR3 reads CASSLGTASNQPQHF. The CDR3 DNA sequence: TGTGCCAGCAGCTTGGGTACAGCTAGCAATCAGCCCCAGCATTTT.

The CDR3 here is CASRSGELFF. In nucleotides, the CDR3 is TGTGCCAGTAGATCCGGGGAGCTGTTTTTT. The gene calls are TRBV19 and TRBJ2-2; D unresolved. This CDR3 region has 10 residues. Deletions cut 6 bases from V and 6 bases from J, with 2 bases between. Germline V gene sequence: CDR1 LNHDA, CDR2 SQIVND (reference sequence).